This T cell receptor (beta chain) was retrieved from a study of identifying expanded T cells in peripheral blood (dated by TCRdb to the late 2010s). Study-wide context: Four technical replicates, made by sequencing separate aliquots from the same pool of genomic DNA, were compared pairwise.

The investigation overall reported the following: The binomial model flagged about 1.1 differentially abundant clones between technical replicates but around 15 over around 2 weeks and roughly 19 over roughly 4 weeks. The beta-binomial model significantly reduced the number of clones called differentially abundant and the false-positive rate across all healthy-donor time intervals. The authors expected that over much longer intervals, such as months to years, biological variance in healthy repertoires might increase even further. Variance in clone template counts between two-week samples significantly increased with total template count across all healthy donors.

During the collection period, no infections or other immune events were recorded for the healthy donors. Healthy-donor blood repertoires served as a training cohort to calibrate time-dependent variance in a beta-binomial model of T-cell clone differential abundance. The training cohort included approximately ten healthy donors, of whom 3 were female and 7 were male. The donors were between about 25 and 70 years old, with an average age of about 45 years. Whole blood from each healthy donor was obtained from a commercial supplier and was collected at three time points about 15 days apart. For immunosequencing, genomic DNA was extracted from whole blood that had not been sorted. The CDR3 measures 18 amino acids from cysteine to phenylalanine. Solely the CDR3 DNA is kept, with 54 bases framed from the first base. The V and J ends are trimmed by 0 bases and 0 bases, leaving 15 bases between them. The germline V gene yields MGHRA for CDR1 and YSYEKL for CDR2.

The immunoSEQ Assay, which relies on bias-controlled multiplex PCR amplification of genomic DNA, was used to profile TCRbeta CDR3 regions. Concerning the study's data processing: The absolute abundance of each unique TCRbeta CDR3 region was quantified after sequences were collapsed and filtered. Two models were used to test differential abundance: a binomial model (Fisher-equivalent) and a beta-binomial model that adds time-dependent variance fitted from healthy donors. Any clone with fewer than 5 combined templates was excluded, and a clone was called differentially abundant if its Benjamini-Hochberg FDR was below 0.01. Beta-binomial variance was modeled as a function of total template count across the two samples using the form v = (b*log(k)+a)^2. The table comes from immuneACCESS by way of TCRdb, which keeps in-frame sequences with V and J called. Part of the clones is missing from these tables; in studies checked, under half for an unresolved V gene and the rest for unknown reasons. V and J calls and clone size follow that table, whereas D and trimming were derived from the DNA. This sample is represented by about 80,000 clones; 84% of them were singletons. Of the sample, 20% falls within the top ten clones.

A word on this clone: Its antigen has not been determined. No qualities accompany the bases; no much larger clone lies one base away.

This chain is built from TRBV4-1 and TRBJ1-3; the D gene is not confidently resolved. Material for sequencing was blood. The origin of this receptor is a person between 18 and 75 years old in good health. In nucleotide form, the sequence is TGCGCCAGCAGCCAAGATCCCCCCCCCGGCAGCTCTGGAAACACCATATATTTT. It translates as CASSQDPPPGSSGNTIYF.